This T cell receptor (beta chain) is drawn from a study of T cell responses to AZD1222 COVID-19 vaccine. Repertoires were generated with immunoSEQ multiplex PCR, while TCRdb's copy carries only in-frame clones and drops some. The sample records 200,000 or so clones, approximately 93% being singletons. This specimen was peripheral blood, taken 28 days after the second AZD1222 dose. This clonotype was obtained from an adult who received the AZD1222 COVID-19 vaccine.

The CDR3 coding sequence is TGTGCCAGCTCACCACCGGGACATTTAGACTATGGCTACACCTTC. This gives the protein CASSPPGHLDYGYTF. This chain connects TRBV18 to TRBJ1-2; TRBD1 might be the D (6 bases). CDR3 length equals 15 residues. The germline CDR1 and CDR2 sequences are KGHSH and LQKENI. Between the trimmed V and J ends, which lost 0 bases and 3 bases, there was a span of 11 bases.